These 11 T cell receptor beta chains originate from one sample sequenced in a study of blood T cell repertoires in COVID-19. Measured with immunoSEQ multiplex PCR; TCRdb has only the in-frame clones, and not every one. The data contain about 200,000 clones, around 86% of them singletons. Sequenced input: peripheral blood. These receptors all stem from a woman between 45 and 65 years old with COVID-19, enrolled during active disease.

The V call is TRBV12-3 or TRBV12-4, the J call TRBJ2-7; a weak D match, TRBD2 (5 bases). V was clipped by 2 bases and J by 3 bases, with 8 bases between them. This CDR3 contains 13 residues. CDR3 region: CASSLRTLYEQYF. The DNA of the CDR3 is TGTGCCAGCAGTTTACGGACTCTCTACGAGCAGTACTTC.

V gene TRBV2 combines with J gene TRBJ1-2; D might be TRBD1 (5 bases). V dropped 4 bases and J dropped 8 bases, with 20 bases sitting between them. The germline CDR1 and CDR2 sequences are SNHLY and FYNNEI. This CDR3 contains 15 residues. The chain's CDR3 is CASSAWGDSKMGYTF. In nucleotides, the CDR3 is TGTGCCAGCAGTGCGTGGGGGGATTCTAAGATGGGCTACACCTTC.

This rearrangement joins TRBV6-1 to TRBJ1-6; D call uncertain. The germline CDR1 and CDR2 sequences are MNHNS and SASEGT. The length of the CDR3 is 17 residues. V lost 1 base, J lost 6 bases, and 16 bases lay in between. The CDR3 region is CASSEGGPAAGNSPLHF. Here the CDR3 DNA reads TGTGCCAGCAGTGAAGGAGGGCCAGCCGCGGGTAATTCACCCCTCCACTTT.

The table lists this clone with a count of one. The chain uses TRBV7-2 and TRBJ1-5, with no clear D. Between the trimmed V and J ends, which lost 5 bases and 10 bases, there was a span of 9 bases. The CDR3 loop spans 11 amino acids. Germline-derived CDR1 and CDR2 are SGHTA and FQGNSA. CDR3 nucleotide sequence: TGTGCCAGCAGCCTATTTGGTCCCCAGCATTTT. Amino acids: CASSLFGPQHF.

CDR3 nucleotides: TGTGCCAGCAGCCTGTCCAGCTATAATTCACCCCTCCACTTT. Protein product: CASSLSSYNSPLHF. V usage is TRBV9 and J usage is TRBJ1-6; no clear D gene. Germline assignment: CDR1 SGDLS and CDR2 YYNGEE. V lost 4 bases, J lost 3 bases, and 8 bases lay in between. CDR3 size: 14 residues.

This clone was recorded a few times. The CDR3 nucleotides read TGTGCCAGCAAATCGGGAAGGGGACAGTGGTTCTATGGCTACACCTTC. Translating it yields CASKSGRGQWFYGYTF. The rearrangement uses TRBV2 and TRBJ1-2; 7 bases agree with TRBD1. This CDR3 has 16 amino acids. Trimming took 7 bases from V and 4 from J; bases not matched to a gene: 15. Germline loops: CDR1 SNHLY, CDR2 FYNNEI. The variable domain in full, with the rest retrieved from reference TRBV2 and TRBJ1-2, is EPEVTQTPSHQVTQMGQEVILRCVPISNHLYFYWYRQILGQKVEFLVSFYNNEISEKSEIFDDQFSVERPDGSNFTLKIRSTKLEDSAMYFCASKSGRGQWFYGYTFGSGTRLTVV.

This chain's CDR3 is CASSLTRNSETQYF. In DNA, the CDR3 is TGTGCCAGCAGCCTGACTAGGAATTCCGAGACCCAGTACTTC. The chain joins TRBV25-1 to TRBJ2-5, with D perhaps matching TRBD2 (6 bases). The CDR3 consists of 14 residues. V lost 6 bases, J lost 5 bases, and 16 bases lay in between. Germline V gene data show CDR1 as MGHDK and CDR2 as SYGVNS.

The chain links TRBV6-1 to TRBJ2-2, with D possibly TRBD1 on 5 matching bases. CDR1 and CDR2 from the germline V gene are MNHNS and SASEGT. V was trimmed by 1 base and J by 6 bases, leaving 9 bases between them. The CDR3 is 14 amino acids. CDR3 nucleotides: TGTGCCAGCAGTGAAGTAGGGGTCCCCGGGGAGCTGTTTTTT. Translated: CASSEVGVPGELFF.

This chain joins TRBV19 and TRBJ2-6; TRBD2 is a possible D gene (6 bases). In germline, CDR1 is LNHDA, CDR2 SQIVND (reference sequence). V was shortened by 10 bases and J by 2 bases, with 15 bases between the two germline ends. The CDR3 runs 15 residues. CDR3 loop: CATLWGGPGANVLTF. In DNA, the CDR3 is TGTGCCACCCTTTGGGGAGGACCTGGGGCCAACGTCCTGACTTTC.

The chain uses TRBV19 and TRBJ1-6, with a possible D match to TRBD1 (5 bases). The V gene lost 7 bases and the J gene lost 0 bases, with 13 bases spanning the gap. Germline V lookup: CDR1 LNHDA, CDR2 SQIVND (reference sequence). The CDR3 is 16 amino acids. CDR3 in DNA: TGTGCCAGTACCCGGGACTCGAGCTCCTATAATTCACCCCTCCACTTT. Amino acids: CASTRDSSSYNSPLHF.

The J gene is TRBJ1-3, the V gene TRBV24-1; D perhaps matches TRBD1 (5 bases). Deletions cut 5 bases from V and 1 base from J, with 8 bases between. Looked up from germline, CDR1 is KGHDR and CDR2 is SFDVKD. The CDR3 runs 14 residues. The CDR3 spells CATSVRTSGNTIYF. CDR3 DNA sequence: TGTGCCACCAGTGTTAGGACATCTGGAAACACCATATATTTT.